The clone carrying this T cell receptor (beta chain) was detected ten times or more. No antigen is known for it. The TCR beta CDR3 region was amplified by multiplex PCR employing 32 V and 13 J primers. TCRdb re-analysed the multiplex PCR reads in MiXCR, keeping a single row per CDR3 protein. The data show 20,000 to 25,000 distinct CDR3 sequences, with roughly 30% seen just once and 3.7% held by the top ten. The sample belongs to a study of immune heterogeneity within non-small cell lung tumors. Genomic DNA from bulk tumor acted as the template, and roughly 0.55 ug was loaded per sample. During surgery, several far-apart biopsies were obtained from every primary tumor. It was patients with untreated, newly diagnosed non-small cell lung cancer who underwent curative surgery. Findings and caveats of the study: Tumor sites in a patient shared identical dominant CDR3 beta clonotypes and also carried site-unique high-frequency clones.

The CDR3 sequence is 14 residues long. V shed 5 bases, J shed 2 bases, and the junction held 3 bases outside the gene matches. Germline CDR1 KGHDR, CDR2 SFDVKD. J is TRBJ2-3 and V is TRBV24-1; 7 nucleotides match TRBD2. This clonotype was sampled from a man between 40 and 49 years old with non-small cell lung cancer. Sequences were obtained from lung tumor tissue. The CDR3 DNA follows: TGTGCCACCAGTGGCCTAGCGGACACAGATACGCAGTATTTT. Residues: CATSGLADTDTQYF.